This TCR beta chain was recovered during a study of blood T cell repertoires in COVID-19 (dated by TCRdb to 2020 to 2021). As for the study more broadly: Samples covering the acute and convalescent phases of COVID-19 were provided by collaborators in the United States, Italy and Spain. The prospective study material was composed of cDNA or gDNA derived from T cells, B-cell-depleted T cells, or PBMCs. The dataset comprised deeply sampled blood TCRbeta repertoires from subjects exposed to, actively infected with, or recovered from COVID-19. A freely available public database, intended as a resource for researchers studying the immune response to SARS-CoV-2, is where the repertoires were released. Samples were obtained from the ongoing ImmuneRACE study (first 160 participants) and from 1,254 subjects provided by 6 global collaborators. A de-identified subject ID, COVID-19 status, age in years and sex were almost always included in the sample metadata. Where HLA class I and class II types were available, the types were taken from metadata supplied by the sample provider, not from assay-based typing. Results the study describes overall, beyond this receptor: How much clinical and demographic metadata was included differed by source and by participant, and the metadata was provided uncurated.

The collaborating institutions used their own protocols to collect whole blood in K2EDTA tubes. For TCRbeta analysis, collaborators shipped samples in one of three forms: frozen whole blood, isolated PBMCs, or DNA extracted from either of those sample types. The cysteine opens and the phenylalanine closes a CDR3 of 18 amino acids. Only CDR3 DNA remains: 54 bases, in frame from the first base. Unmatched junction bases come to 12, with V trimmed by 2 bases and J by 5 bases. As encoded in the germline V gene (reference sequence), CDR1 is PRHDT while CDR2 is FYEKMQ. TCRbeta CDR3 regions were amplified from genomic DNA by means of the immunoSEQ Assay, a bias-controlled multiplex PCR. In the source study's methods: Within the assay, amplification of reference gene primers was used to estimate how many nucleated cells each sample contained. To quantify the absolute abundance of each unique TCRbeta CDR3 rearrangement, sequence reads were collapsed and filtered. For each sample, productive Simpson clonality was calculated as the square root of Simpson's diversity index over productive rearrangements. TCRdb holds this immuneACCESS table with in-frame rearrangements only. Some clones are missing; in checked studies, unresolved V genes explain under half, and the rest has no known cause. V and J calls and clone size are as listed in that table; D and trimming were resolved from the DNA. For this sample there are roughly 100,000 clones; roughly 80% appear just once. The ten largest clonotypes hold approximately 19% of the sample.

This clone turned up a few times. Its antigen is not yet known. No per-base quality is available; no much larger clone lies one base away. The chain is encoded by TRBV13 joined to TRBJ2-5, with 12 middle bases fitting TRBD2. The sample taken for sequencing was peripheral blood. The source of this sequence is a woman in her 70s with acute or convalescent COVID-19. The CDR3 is CASSLKAASGGAGETQYF. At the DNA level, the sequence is TGTGCCAGCAGCTTAAAAGCGGCTAGCGGGGGGGCGGGTGAGACCCAGTACTTC.